The 6 T cell receptor beta chains in this list originate from one sample, sequenced in a study of cytomegalovirus exposure and HLA in healthy donors. This table comes from immunoSEQ multiplex PCR, and its TCRdb copy is limited to in-frame clones, with some not included. The table lists about 88,000 clones, 96% of them singletons, with roughly 0.78% in the top ten. Sequencing input: PBMCs. These receptors were taken from a man between 18 and 29 years old in good health and CMV-seronegative.

A single count supports this clone. The V and J genes are TRBV9 and TRBJ2-1; 12 bases agree with TRBD2. Germline CDR1 reads SGDLS; CDR2 reads YYNGEE. The CDR3 is made up of 15 amino acids. V shed 0 bases, J shed 8 bases, and the junction held 3 bases outside the gene matches. This chain's CDR3 is CASSVGRLAGDEQFF. The CDR3 region has the DNA TGTGCCAGCAGCGTAGGTCGACTAGCGGGAGATGAGCAGTTCTTC.

The V and J genes are TRBV19 and TRBJ2-1; D is unclear. CDR3 length: 14 residues. The V and J ends lost 6 bases and 6 bases respectively, with 15 bases between them. The germline CDR1 and CDR2 sequences are LNHDA and SQIVND (reference sequence). The CDR3 sequence is CASRPVGGFNEQFF. DNA for the CDR3: TGTGCCAGTAGGCCGGTTGGTGGTTTCAATGAGCAGTTCTTC.

The chain links TRBV19 to TRBJ2-4, with TRBD2 as a possible D gene (7 bases). Trimming left V 2 bases short and J 5 bases short, with 19 bases between. The germline V gene has CDR1 LNHDA and CDR2 SQIVND (reference sequence). CDR3 length equals 17 residues. The CDR3 loop reads CASSIILLGGPQNIQYF. Here the CDR3 DNA reads TGTGCCAGTAGTATAATATTGTTGGGGGGGCCCCAAAACATTCAGTACTTC.

The chain combines TRBV28 with TRBJ2-3, with 8 bases matching TRBD1. J lost 4 bases, V lost 4 bases, and 4 bases had no gene match. This CDR3 contains 14 residues. Germline-derived CDR1 and CDR2 are MDHEN and SYDVKM. CDR3 nucleotides: TGTGCCAGCAGTTCTCCAGGGGGCGCAGATACGCAGTATTTT. This codes for CASSSPGGADTQYF. Full variable domain (missing parts from reference TRBV28 and TRBJ2-3): DVKVTQSSRYLVKRTGEKVFLECVQDMDHENMFWYRQDPGLGLRLIYFSYDVKMKEKGDIPEGYSVSREKKERFSLILESASTNQTSMYLCASSSPGGADTQYFGPGTRLTVL.

The V gene is TRBV7-3, the J gene TRBJ2-7; TRBD1 is a possible D gene (6 bases). CDR1 and CDR2 from the germline V gene are SGHTA and FQGTGA. The CDR3 has 15 residues. The V and J ends lost 2 bases and 3 bases respectively, with 14 bases between them. The CDR3 nucleotides read TGTGCCAGCAGCTTAGGGGTGGGGGCGTTCTACGAGCAGTACTTC. Translated: CASSLGVGAFYEQYF.

The V gene is TRBV30, the J gene TRBJ2-1, with 8 bases fitting TRBD2. With V trimmed by 0 bases and J by 5 bases, 6 bases remained unmatched. The CDR3 is made up of 15 amino acids. The germline V gene has CDR1 GTSNPN and CDR2 SVGIG (reference sequence). DNA of the CDR3: TGTGCCTGGAGTGTACGAGCGGGAGCCCACAATGAGCAGTTCTTC. As protein: CAWSVRAGAHNEQFF.